This T cell receptor (beta chain) came from a study of T cell repertoires in cytomegalovirus infection (dated by TCRdb to between 2018 and 2020). Background on the whole study: Donor HLA type was relevant to the analysis, as public TCR beta signatures indicated carriage of CMV infection together with the matching HLA type. Paper-wide results and their limitations: The ex vivo response was dominated by HLA-C-restricted CMV-specific TCR beta clonotypes, and the single most frequent clonotype in two of eight donors was supplied by these HLA-C-restricted clonotypes. In both this cohort and an independent cohort of some 370 donors, the cumulative frequency of public TCR beta family members distinguished carriers of CMV infection plus the relevant HLA type.

About this clonotype: No cognate antigen has been identified for it. The input lacks base qualities; no much larger clone sits a single base away.

Its CDR3 holds 15 amino acids, cysteine through phenylalanine. Only the CDR3 part of the read is kept: 45 bases, read in frame from the first base. The trim is 6 bases for V and 0 bases for J, with a gap of 15 bases between the germline ends. These reads were obtained on an Illumina HiSeq 1500. In TCRdb, the public reads were trimmed at Q25 with fastp and aligned with MiXCR, with productive beta chains retained. Rows with one shared CDR3 protein collapse into an entry with the most common genes and DNA. The sample has around 740,000 distinct CDR3 sequences on record, approximately 34% of them singletons. The ten largest clones add up to around 3% of the sample.

This clonotype originated in a human donor in good health (CMV status not recorded). Some clones in this sample may be carry-over from other donors' samples. The V and J genes are TRBV12-3 or TRBV12-4 and TRBJ2-7; TRBD1 could be the D gene, as 7 bases match. The material sequenced was PBMCs. The CDR3 amino acid sequence is: CASSTGDSSSYEQYF. The base sequence is TGTGCCAGCAGCACGGGGGACAGCAGCTCCTACGAGCAGTACTTC.